A selection of T cell receptor beta chains follows, all from one sample in a study of blood T cell repertoires in COVID-19. Generated by immunoSEQ multiplex PCR, the TCRdb table keeps only in-frame clones and is missing some. The table includes 250,000 to 300,000 clones, roughly 90% detected once. Specimen: peripheral blood. The receptors derive from a woman in her 30s with COVID-19, enrolled during active disease. Both conserved end residues are part of each CDR3. Fields, in order: D gene, clone size, V gene, J gene, CDR3 DNA, CDR3 protein. D genes are given only for firm matches. Clone size is given for some rows only: seen once, a few or many times, or a class if the clone is expanded.

d_gene: NA; abundance: NA; v_gene: TRBV9; j_gene: TRBJ2-3; CDR3nt: TGTGCCAGCAGCTTTCGACAGGACGATACGCAGTATTTT; CDR3aa: CASSFRQDDTQYF
d_gene: TRBD2; abundance: NA; v_gene: TRBV6-5; j_gene: TRBJ2-7; CDR3nt: TGTGCCAGCAGTTATCCTAGCGGGCCCAACGGGGAGCAGTACTTC; CDR3aa: CASSYPSGPNGEQYF
d_gene: TRBD1; abundance: few; v_gene: TRBV5-1; j_gene: TRBJ2-7; CDR3nt: TGCGCCAGCAGCTTGTCACAGGGGAAATCGGGCGAGCAGTACTTC; CDR3aa: CASSLSQGKSGEQYF
d_gene: TRBD1; abundance: NA; v_gene: TRBV3-1/TRBV3-2; j_gene: TRBJ2-3; CDR3nt: TGTGCCAGCAGCCAAGGCGGGACAGGGGGCATCGATACGCAGTATTTT; CDR3aa: CASSQGGTGGIDTQYF
d_gene: NA; abundance: NA; v_gene: TRBV13; j_gene: TRBJ2-2; CDR3nt: TGTGCCAGCTTGCGGGCGGGCACCGGGGAGCTGTTTTTT; CDR3aa: CASLRAGTGELFF
d_gene: NA; abundance: NA; v_gene: TRBV3-1/TRBV3-2; j_gene: TRBJ1-2; CDR3nt: TGTGCCAGCAGCCAACAGGGAGGCTACACCTTC; CDR3aa: CASSQQGGYTF
d_gene: TRBD2; abundance: NA; v_gene: TRBV3-1/TRBV3-2; j_gene: TRBJ2-7; CDR3nt: TGTGCCAGCTCAGGACTAGCGGGGGGTACGAGCGAGCAGTACTTC; CDR3aa: CASSGLAGGTSEQYF
d_gene: TRBD2; abundance: NA; v_gene: TRBV10-1; j_gene: TRBJ2-2; CDR3nt: TGCGCCAGCACCCGGGACCGGGGGGTTTGGACCGGGGAGCTGTTTTTT; CDR3aa: CASTRDRGVWTGELFF
d_gene: NA; abundance: once; v_gene: TRBV19; j_gene: TRBJ2-3; CDR3nt: TGTGCCAGTAGTATAGGAGGCACTACAGATACGCAGTATTTT; CDR3aa: CASSIGGTTDTQYF
d_gene: NA; abundance: NA; v_gene: TRBV5-5; j_gene: TRBJ2-7; CDR3nt: TGTGCCAGCAGACCAGAGGGATTCTCCTTATACGAGCAGTACTTC; CDR3aa: CASRPEGFSLYEQYF